Below, 20 T cell receptor beta chains from the same sample are listed, as sequenced in a study of molecular identifiers for immune sequencing clone quantification. TCRdb passed the PCR reads through MiXCR, listing each CDR3 protein once. The repertoire holds approximately 500,000 distinct CDR3 sequences, with roughly 23% as singletons. Sequenced: naive CD8+ T cells from blood, with Jurkat cell RNA spiked in. As for subset: FACS-sorted CD8+CD4-CCR7+CD45RA+ naive T cells. These receptor sequences come from a human donor in good health. Some libraries in this study had Jurkat cell RNA spiked in.

Of note for this clonotype: A much larger clone is a single base away; this may be a read error. The genes are TRBV7-2 and TRBJ2-3, with D possibly TRBD2 on 5 matching bases. Deletions cut 5 bases from V and 0 bases from J, with 12 bases between. The CDR3 runs to 15 residues. Germline-derived CDR1 and CDR2 are SGHTA and FQGNSA. The CDR3 sequence: CTSSPRWTSTDTQYF. In nucleotides, the CDR3 is TGTACCAGCAGCCCCCGTTGGACTAGCACAGATACGCAGTATTTT.

A few counts support this clonotype. The V gene is TRBV7-6, the J gene TRBJ2-7, with 7 bases identical to TRBD1. Germline CDR1 reads SGHVS; CDR2 reads FNYEAQ. CDR3 length: 15 residues. Unmatched junction bases numbered 11, after V lost 2 bases and J lost 7 bases. The CDR3 protein is CASSLFQTGSGEQYF. CDR3 nucleotide sequence: TGTGCCAGCAGCTTATTTCAGACAGGGTCGGGGGAGCAGTACTTC.

This clonotype was seen at least ten times. This chain joins TRBV7-9 and TRBJ1-3, with D perhaps TRBD1 (5 bases). CDR3 length: 16 amino acids. The V and J ends lost 4 bases and 2 bases respectively, with 15 bases between them. The germline V gene encodes CDR1 SEHNR and CDR2 FQNEAQ (reference sequence). The CDR3 spells CASSSPGGRTGNTIYF. In DNA form, the CDR3 reads TGTGCCAGCAGCTCACCCGGGGGTCGGACTGGAAACACCATATATTTT.

This clonotype was recorded many times. The chain joins TRBV5-4 to TRBJ2-7, with unresolved D. Germline loops: CDR1 SGHNT, CDR2 YYREEE (reference sequence). The CDR3 consists of 15 residues. Trimming left V 4 bases short and J 2 bases short, with 16 bases between. The CDR3 coding sequence is TGTGCCAGCAGCCCGACATACGAAGCCCCCTACGAGCAGTACTTC. Protein: CASSPTYEAPYEQYF.

In its sample, this clonotype was seen many times. The chain couples TRBV29-1 to TRBJ1-2, with D hard to call. The CDR3 consists of 15 residues. CDR1 and CDR2 from the germline V gene are SQVTM and ANQGSEA. V gave up 7 bases and J gave up 6 bases, with 24 bases separating them. CDR3 coding DNA: TGCAGCGCCATTGTACCCCCCACAGAGCCCCATGGCTACACCTTC. This gives the protein CSAIVPPTEPHGYTF.

The chain combines TRBV7-6 with TRBJ2-1, with D possibly matching TRBD1 (6 bases). This CDR3 spans 13 amino acids. V lost 4 bases to trimming and J lost 5 bases, with 9 bases between them. Germline V gene lookup returns CDR1 SGHVS and CDR2 FNYEAQ. The CDR3 loop is CASSWNRDNEQFF. The DNA of the CDR3 is TGTGCCAGCAGCTGGAACAGGGACAATGAGCAGTTCTTC.

This clonotype has only a few counts. V usage is TRBV2 and J usage is TRBJ1-2; D is possibly TRBD1 (6 bases). Germline loops: CDR1 SNHLY, CDR2 FYNNEI. This CDR3 region has 16 residues. The V gene lost 6 bases and the J gene lost 3 bases, with 20 bases spanning the gap. For the CDR3, the DNA is TGTGCCAGCAGGACCTACCCAGGGGAGCAATACTATGGCTACACCTTC. Translating gives CASRTYPGEQYYGYTF.

In the case of this clonotype: A much larger clone is a single base away; this may be a read error. The chain is built from TRBV20-1 and TRBJ2-4; D may be TRBD2 (5 bases). The CDR3 loop spans 17 amino acids. From germline, CDR1 is DFQATT and CDR2 SNEGSKA (reference sequence). The ends were cut back, 1 base at V and 1 base at J, with 17 bases in the middle. This CDR3 reads CSARGDPSLSAKNIQYF. Written as DNA, the CDR3 is TGCAGTGCTAGAGGGGATCCTAGCCTCTCGGCCAAAAACATTCAGTACTTC.

Only a few counts were recorded for this clonotype. The V call is TRBV5-1, the J call TRBJ1-2; D uncertain. This CDR3 has 15 amino acids. In germline, CDR1 is SGHRS, CDR2 YFSETQ. The germline V and J ends were trimmed by 0 bases and 2 bases, with 11 bases remaining between them. The CDR3 protein is CASSLVIQSNYGYTF. The CDR3 bases are TGCGCCAGCAGCTTGGTTATACAGTCCAACTATGGCTACACCTTC.

On this clonotype: This may be a read error, as it is one base from a much larger clone. V and J are TRBV19 and TRBJ2-2; the D is unclear. The CDR3 extends over 11 amino acids. Germline CDR1 and CDR2: LNHDA and SQIVND (reference sequence). CDR3 loop: CATTNTRELFF. CDR3 coding DNA: TGTGCCACTACGAACACCAGGGAGCTGTTTTTT.

This clonotype was seen repeatedly, ten times or more. The chain employs TRBV5-1 and TRBJ1-1; D gene unclear. From germline, CDR1 is SGHRS and CDR2 YFSETQ. This CDR3 contains 14 residues. The germline V and J ends were trimmed by 10 bases and 4 bases, with 20 bases remaining between them. CDR3 protein: CACYPGPRSTEAFF. Written as DNA, the CDR3 is TGCGCCTGCTATCCCGGTCCTAGATCCACTGAAGCTTTCTTT.

Concerning this clonotype: Lacking the conserved final phenylalanine or tryptophan, this CDR3 likely reflects a read error. The V and J genes are TRBV19 and TRBJ2-3; D possibly matches TRBD1 or TRBD2 (5 bases each). The CDR3 sequence is 15 residues long. Germline V lookup: CDR1 LNHDA, CDR2 SQIVND (reference sequence). The V end was cut by 4 bases, the J end by 1 base, with 12 bases between. CDR3 amino acids: CASSTGTIRTDTQYS. The DNA of the CDR3 is TGTGCCAGTAGTACCGGGACGATCCGCACAGATACGCAGTATTCT.

Many counts were recorded for this clonotype. V gene TRBV29-1 combines with J gene TRBJ2-7; the D is unclear. Per the germline V gene, CDR1 is SQVTM and CDR2 is ANQGSEA. The CDR3 contains 11 residues. V gave up 4 bases and J gave up 4 bases, with 8 bases separating them. The CDR3 loop reads CSVVQRYEQYF. As DNA, the CDR3 is TGCAGCGTTGTACAGAGATACGAGCAGTACTTC.

This clonotype was counted ten times or more. The genes are TRBV12-3 or TRBV12-4 and TRBJ1-1; TRBD1 aligns across 7 bases. The trim removed 1 base at V and 1 base at J, leaving 3 bases unmatched. The CDR3 sequence is 15 residues long. CDR3 sequence reads: CASSLVDRANTEAFF. In DNA form, the CDR3 reads TGTGCCAGCAGTTTAGTAGACAGGGCGAACACTGAAGCTTTCTTT.

This clonotype was counted between two and nine times. The chain uses TRBV5-6 and TRBJ1-5; possibly TRBD1 for D (6 bases). Deletions cut 2 bases from V and 6 bases from J, with 12 bases between. Germline V CDR1 and CDR2: SGHDT, YYEEEE. The CDR3 totals 14 residues. The CDR3 bases are TGTGCCAGCAGCTTCTCGGGGGACACTCAGCCCCAGCATTTT. Translating gives CASSFSGDTQPQHF.

This clonotype occurred a few times. The rearrangement joins TRBV20-1 to TRBJ2-4; no reliable D call. With 0 bases removed from V and 0 bases from J, the gap between germline ends came to 18 bases. Germline V gene data show CDR1 as DFQATT and CDR2 as SNEGSKA (reference sequence). This CDR3 region has 18 residues. The DNA for the CDR3 is TGCAGTGCTAGAGATCTTTCGGCCCCGGACGAAGCCAAAAACATTCAGTACTTC. Amino acid sequence: CSARDLSAPDEAKNIQYF.

This clonotype was recorded only once. A much larger clone lies a single base off, so this may be a read error. The chain is built from TRBV20-1 and TRBJ2-7; 7 bases align to TRBD1. J was trimmed by 3 bases and V by 5 bases; bases with no gene match: 13. The CDR3 totals 15 residues. Germline V gives CDR1 DFQATT, CDR2 SNEGSKA (reference sequence). The CDR3 coding sequence is TGCAGTGCTCAAGGAGTAGAGGGGGCCCTCTACGAGCAGTACTTC. Its translation is CSAQGVEGALYEQYF.

In its sample, this clonotype was seen once. Just one base apart from a much larger clone, this may be a read error. The genes are TRBV23-1 and TRBJ1-6; the match to TRBD1 covers 9 bases. TRBV23-1 belongs to the ORF category, with a function that is uncertain. This CDR3 comprises 18 residues. CDR3 nucleotide sequence: TGCGCCAGCAGTCAAAGCCGGGACAGGGCAAACTATAATTCACCCCTCCGCTTT. It codes for CASSQSRDRANYNSPLRF.

This clonotype was counted between two and nine times. V is TRBV7-9 and J is TRBJ2-1; D gene uncertain. Germline CDR1 SEHNR, CDR2 FQNEAQ (reference sequence). The ends were cut back, 4 bases at V and 0 bases at J, with 16 bases in the middle. CDR3 size: 17 residues. The chain's CDR3 is CASSSKRDTGSYNEQFF. The CDR3 DNA sequence: TGTGCCAGCAGCTCCAAAAGAGATACCGGCTCCTACAATGAGCAGTTCTTC.

Concerning this clonotype itself: At one end the junction does not follow the germline gene, possibly because of a read error. The chain combines TRBV6-1 with TRBJ2-5, with no clear D. There are 12 residues in the CDR3. Germline V gives CDR1 MNHNS, CDR2 SASEGT. CDR3: CASTTFQETRYF. CDR3 DNA: TGTGCCAGCACCACGTTTCAAGAGACCCGGTACTTC.